This TCR beta chain was identified during a study of persistence of HIV-infected CD4 T cells. Whole-study results and caveats: Antigen-responding cells were enriched for degenerate expanded CDR3beta sequences.

Concerning this clone itself: Its antigen is undetermined.

The CDR3 length is 15 residues. From germline, CDR1 is LNHDA and CDR2 SQIVND (reference sequence). V was clipped by 3 bases and J by 1 base, with 9 bases between them. The immunoSEQ assay was version 4, run in survey mode. TCRdb's table, derived via immunoSEQ multiplex PCR, lists solely in-frame clones and lacks some. The sample holds 40,000 to 50,000 clones, over 70% seen once. Cells were stimulated with CMV-infected fibroblast lysates at approximately 10 ug/mL. CD40L/CD69 double-negative CD45RO-high memory CD4+ T cells were collected. Donors had undetectable plasma HIV-1 RNA, under 50 copies/mL, for 4+ years. PBMCs were depleted of CD8+ T cells before stimulation. For around 19 hours, CD8-depleted PBMCs received anti-CD28/CD49d costimulation, a CD40-blocking antibody and enfuvirtide.

This TCR was recovered from an adult man with HIV who was CMV-seropositive. This material consisted of CD4+ T cells sorted from PBMCs after approximately 19-hour stimulation, taken from a patient who received antiretroviral therapy. This chain joins TRBV19 and TRBJ1-4; no firm D call. Here the CDR3 DNA reads TGTGCCAGTAGTATTCGGAGGGAAACTAATGAAAAACTGTTTTTT. Residues: CASSIRRETNEKLFF.